This entry concerns a single T cell receptor (beta chain). What it recognizes is unknown. This record comes from a study of T-cell memory formation after mild COVID-19. Looking at the study overall: The TCR clusters were mostly specific to one donor.

TCRdb ran MiXCR on the 5' RACE reads and lists one entry per CDR3 protein. The sample records approximately 150,000 distinct CDR3 sequences, less than 20% being singletons. In germline, CDR1 is DFQATT, CDR2 SNEGSKA (reference sequence). This CDR3 region has 14 residues. V lost 7 bases, J lost 3 bases, and 7 bases stayed unmatched. Notes on the study in general: There was no confirmation that second-wave clones peaking on day 37 were SARS-CoV-2 specific. Prior to infection, memory already included some responding clones, suggesting cross-reactive memory joined.

The chain carries TRBV20-1 and TRBJ2-1, with TRBD2 matching 9 bases. This TCR was sampled from an adult woman who had mild COVID-19 (a few samples of this study predate the infection). Cell type and time point are not known. Sample: PBMCs or a T cell subset sorted from them (not recorded which). The CDR3 bases are TGCAGTGGGCACGGGCGGGGGGGCTACAATGAGCAGTTCTTC. Translating it yields CSGHGRGGYNEQFF.